The 21 T cell receptor beta chains below come from one sample, sequenced in a study of T cell repertoires in cytomegalovirus infection. Each CDR3 protein is one row after TCRdb ran MiXCR on the reads. The data contain fewer than 900,000 distinct CDR3 sequences, about 29% of them singletons. Their specific antigens are unknown. The sample consisted of cultured CD8+ T cells from PBMCs, taken from culture after CMV antigen stimulation. The receptors were gathered from a human donor in good health (CMV status not recorded). Some clones in this sample may be carry-over from other donors' samples.

This clonotype was seen a few times. The chain has TRBV12-3 or TRBV12-4 and TRBJ1-1, with 8 bases matching TRBD1. V lost 5 bases and J lost 5; bases outside the gene matches: 13. The CDR3 length is 16 residues. The CDR3 nucleotides are TGTGCCAGCAGTCCTCCGGCCGGACAGGGAGATACTGAAGCTTTCTTT. Encoded protein: CASSPPAGQGDTEAFF.

This clonotype has a count of ten or more. This chain uses TRBV11-1 with TRBJ2-5, with TRBD1 as a possible D gene (6 bases). V was pared by 2 bases and J by 4 bases, with 20 bases between. Germline V gene sequence: CDR1 SGHAT, CDR2 FQDESV (reference sequence). CDR3 length: 17 amino acids. CDR3 sequence reads: CASSLHRSGQRRETQYF. CDR3 sequence (DNA): TGTGCCAGCAGCTTACATCGCTCCGGACAGAGAAGAGAGACCCAGTACTTC.

The CDR3 sequence is CASSLNFFAEKLFF. The DNA for the CDR3 is TGTGCCAGCAGTTTGAACTTCTTTGCTGAAAAACTGTTTTTT. V usage is TRBV12-3 or TRBV12-4 and J usage is TRBJ1-4; D gene ambiguous. This CDR3 region has 14 residues. The V end lost 3 bases, the J end lost 7 bases, and 12 bases lay between the germline ends.

The genes are TRBV20-1 and TRBJ2-1; the match to TRBD2 covers 9 bases. The ends lost 0 bases at V and 10 bases at J; junction bases unmatched: 13. This CDR3 has 16 residues. Germline lookup yields CDR1 DFQATT and CDR2 SNEGSKA (reference sequence). As DNA, the CDR3 is TGCAGTGCTAGAGACCGAGCGGGGGGCCTAAGAGTGGAGCAGTTCTTC. The encoded protein is CSARDRAGGLRVEQFF.

This clonotype was observed at least ten times. The chain recombines TRBV7-6 with TRBJ2-3; D call uncertain. The germline V and J ends were trimmed by 1 base and 0 bases, with 5 bases remaining between them. This CDR3 spans 14 amino acids. The V gene's germline CDR1 is SGHVS and CDR2 FNYEAQ. CDR3 coding DNA: TGTGCCAGCAGCTTAGGTCCTAGCACAGATACGCAGTATTTT. Amino acid sequence: CASSLGPSTDTQYF.

V is TRBV27 and J is TRBJ1-5; weak D call: TRBD1 (5 bases). Trimming removed 4 bases from V and 0 bases from J, with 13 bases in between. Germline CDR1 is MNHEY and CDR2 is SMNVEV (reference sequence). The CDR3 runs 16 residues. The CDR3 sequence: CASSSGAGGSNQPQHF. DNA of the CDR3: TGTGCCAGCAGTTCCGGCGCCGGGGGTAGCAATCAGCCCCAGCATTTT.

The chain couples TRBV20-1 to TRBJ1-6; 7 bases are a match to TRBD1. Germline V lookup: CDR1 DFQATT, CDR2 SNEGSKA (reference sequence). This CDR3 contains 13 residues. V shed 6 bases and J 5 bases; nucleotides not matched to a gene: 4. The chain's CDR3 is CSAPGTDNSPLHF. The CDR3 region has the DNA TGCAGTGCCCCCGGGACAGATAATTCACCCCTCCACTTT.

The chain has TRBV6-1 and TRBJ1-1; 10 nucleotides match TRBD1. The CDR3 has 15 residues. The J segment lost 5 bases and the V segment lost 6 bases, leaving 9 bases of the junction unmatched. CDR1 and CDR2 from the germline V gene are MNHNS and SASEGT. CDR3 in amino acids: CASSNRQGAGTEAFF. The CDR3 DNA sequence: TGTGCCAGCAGCAACCGACAGGGGGCCGGGACTGAAGCTTTCTTT.

The rearrangement links TRBV27 to TRBJ2-7; 13 bases fit TRBD2. V trimming: 5 bases; J trimming: 7 bases; junction bases outside the gene matches: 5. The CDR3 sequence is 14 residues long. Germline V gene data show CDR1 as MNHEY and CDR2 as SMNVEV (reference sequence). CDR3: CASSGGLAGYEQYV. DNA of the CDR3: TGTGCCAGCAGTGGGGGACTAGCGGGGTATGAGCAGTACGTC.

There are many counts of this clonotype. This chain uses TRBV7-9 with TRBJ2-6; 7 bases match TRBD1. The ends lost 4 bases at V and 0 bases at J; junction bases unmatched: 3. The CDR3 runs to 16 residues. Germline-derived CDR1 and CDR2 are SEHNR and FQNEAQ (reference sequence). Here the CDR3 DNA reads TGTGCCAGCAGCTCTACAGGGGACTCTGGGGCCAACGTCCTGACTTTC. Translation: CASSSTGDSGANVLTF.

This clonotype was seen a few times. The V and J genes are TRBV6-6 and TRBJ1-2; D gene unclear. The germline V gene has CDR1 MNHNY and CDR2 SVGAGI (reference sequence). The CDR3 loop spans 15 amino acids. V lost 7 bases and J lost 3, with 18 bases in between. CDR3 DNA: TGTGCCAGCACCACCTCCGGTGGGAAGTACTATGGCTACACCTTC. It encodes CASTTSGGKYYGYTF.

Only a few counts were recorded for this clonotype. The chain links TRBV6-1 to TRBJ1-1, with D possibly being TRBD1 (6 bases). CDR1 is MNHNS, CDR2 SASEGT, per germline. The CDR3 runs 15 residues. Trimming left V 4 bases short and J 1 base short, with 13 bases between. CDR3 DNA: TGTGCCAGCAGTGGACCTAGGACAGCGAACACTGAAGCTTTCTTT. Translated, it gives CASSGPRTANTEAFF.

This clonotype was seen many times. The V gene is TRBV6-2 or TRBV6-3, the J gene TRBJ2-2; 7 nucleotides agree with TRBD1. V lost 0 bases to trimming and J lost 4 bases; unmatched junction nucleotides: 8. This CDR3 spans 17 amino acids. Germline CDR1 and CDR2: MNHEY and SVGEGT. CDR3: CASSYSNRGSTTGELFF. CDR3 coding DNA: TGTGCCAGCAGTTACTCGAACAGGGGTTCGACCACCGGGGAGCTGTTTTTT.

The chain has TRBV24-1 and TRBJ2-3; 7 bases agree with TRBD1. This CDR3 contains 14 residues. In germline, CDR1 is KGHDR, CDR2 SFDVKD. The ends lost 5 bases at V and 2 bases at J; junction bases unmatched: 3. CDR3 loop: CATSAQGVTDTQYF. The CDR3, as DNA: TGTGCCACCAGTGCTCAGGGGGTCACAGATACGCAGTATTTT.

This clonotype occurred many times. The CDR3 sequence: CASTDNHRGQGEKLFF. For the CDR3, the DNA is TGTGCCAGCACCGACAACCACAGGGGGCAAGGTGAAAAACTGTTTTTT. The chain combines TRBV7-2 with TRBJ1-4; 9 bases are shared with TRBD1. The CDR3 is made up of 16 amino acids. Germline V gene lookup returns CDR1 SGHTA and CDR2 FQGNSA. V lost 7 bases, J lost 7 bases, and 13 bases stayed unmatched.

This clonotype occurred many times. The rearrangement uses TRBV27 and TRBJ2-2; 8 bases fit TRBD2. Germline V gene data show CDR1 as MNHEY and CDR2 as SMNVEV (reference sequence). The CDR3 runs to 17 residues. V was clipped by 8 bases and J by 6 bases; unmatched bases: 17. CDR3 sequence reads: CASRLYWSGGTAGELFF. Written as DNA, the CDR3 is TGTGCCAGCCGCCTTTATTGGAGCGGGGGTACGGCCGGGGAGCTGTTTTTT.

The V and J genes are TRBV6-2 or TRBV6-3 and TRBJ2-7, with 8 bases that match TRBD1. CDR3 size: 17 residues. Germline CDR1 and CDR2: MNHEY and SVGEGT. The V gene end was trimmed by 5 bases and the J gene end by 7 bases; junction bases not matched to a gene: 19. The CDR3 nucleotides read TGTGCCAGCAGTAAAGTCGCACCGGGACAGGACAACGCGGAGCAGTACGTC. This sequence encodes CASSKVAPGQDNAEQYV.

This chain uses TRBV6-5 with TRBJ2-1, with D unclear. Per the germline V gene, CDR1 is MNHEY and CDR2 is SVGAGI. Trimming stripped 0 bases from V and 12 bases from J, with 9 bases between. The CDR3 runs 12 residues. In DNA, the CDR3 is TGTGCCAGCAGTTACTCCACTGGGGTGCAGTTCTTC. It is translated as CASSYSTGVQFF.

The J gene is TRBJ1-1, the V gene TRBV6-1, with D unresolved. Germline loops: CDR1 MNHNS, CDR2 SASEGT. This CDR3 is 13 amino acids long. Trimming pared 5 bases from V and 4 bases from J, leaving 11 bases between. CDR3 protein: CASSYLVGTEAFF. The CDR3 DNA is TGTGCCAGCAGTTATTTGGTCGGCACTGAAGCTTTCTTT.

The CDR3 region has the DNA TGCGCCAGCAGCCTCCAGGGGACTATTGACACCGGGGAGCTGTTTTTT. Translating gives CASSLQGTIDTGELFF. The V gene is TRBV4-1, the J gene TRBJ2-2; D may be TRBD2 (7 bases). Germline assignment: CDR1 MGHRA and CDR2 YSYEKL. Trimming pared 4 bases from V and 3 bases from J, leaving 15 bases between. The CDR3 has 16 amino acids.

The genes are TRBV10-3 and TRBJ2-2; 7 nucleotides align to TRBD1. Per the germline V gene, CDR1 is ENHRY and CDR2 is SYGVKD. J lost 7 bases, V lost 10 bases, and 9 bases had no gene match. The CDR3 contains 13 residues. The CDR3 protein is CASTDREHGELFF. CDR3 bases: TGTGCCAGTACCGACAGGGAGCACGGGGAGCTGTTTTTT.